The 2 T cell receptor beta chains reported below all come from one sample, sequenced in a study of blood T cells in healthy people across ages. A second 7 to 11 cycle PCR used barcoded and J-beta primers. TCRdb re-called the 5' RACE reads with MiXCR, one entry per CDR3 protein. This table has hundreds of thousands of distinct CDR3 sequences, around 54% appearing once. The specimen sequenced was blood. The source of these receptors is a man aged 60 to 75 in good health.

A remark on this clonotype: Its ends do not fully match the called genes, so a read error is possible. The chain recombines TRBV4-2 with TRBJ2-1; D remains ambiguous. In germline, CDR1 is LGHNA, CDR2 YNFKEQ. The CDR3 runs to 13 residues. This CDR3 is CASNQDLHNEQFF. Written as DNA, the CDR3 is TGTGCCAGCAACCAAGATCTCCACAATGAGCAGTTCTTC.

The genes are TRBV7-8 and TRBJ2-1, with D perhaps given as TRBD1 or TRBD2 (5 bases each). The better agreement between TRBJ2-7 and the DNA end casts doubt on the J call. The length of the CDR3 is 17 residues. CDR1 and CDR2 (germline): SGHVS, FQNEAQ. The DNA for the CDR3 is TGTGCCAGCAGCTTGGACGGGACGGCTGGCCCCTACAATGAGCAGTACTTC. This gives the protein CASSLDGTAGPYNEQYF.